The text below deals with one T cell receptor beta chain. Its antigen is not known. CDR1 MDHEN and CDR2 SYDVKM come from the germline V gene. The CDR3 totals 16 residues. Trimming pared 3 bases from V and 6 bases from J, leaving 18 bases between. The data were taken from a study of T-cell reconstitution after alpha-beta-depleted transplantation in children. Findings and limits, study-wide: Newly produced T cells mostly provided counts and TCRbeta diversity after one year, as hyperexpanded clones declined. Alpha-beta T cells about two months after transplant reportedly derived from several hundred expanded graft clones.

Molecular barcoding with unique molecular identifiers was used for the TCRbeta library. TCRdb analysed the PCR reads with MiXCR anew, one entry per CDR3 protein. The sample yields around 700,000 distinct CDR3 sequences, around 13% seen once. The receptor was derived from a girl aged 2 to 9 with congenital amegakaryocytic thrombocytopenia, due to receive a stem cell transplant. The source material was PBMCs, sampled before TCRalphabeta/CD19-depleted stem cell transplant. The chain couples TRBV28 to TRBJ1-5; D possibly corresponds to TRBD1 (5 bases). CDR3 DNA: TGTGCCAGCAGTTTCTTTTCGTCAGGGATAAGTCAGCCCCAGCATTTT. Translation gives CASSFFSSGISQPQHF.